This T cell receptor (beta chain) was identified in a study of blood T cell repertoires in COVID-19. Study-level background: Some COVID-19 samples were acute and others convalescent; all came from the United States, Italy and Spain. PBMCs, B-cell-depleted T cells, or T cells were the source of the cDNA or gDNA that made up the material.

As originally analysed: By means of reference gene primer amplification, nucleated cell counts were estimated. Clones were read by immunoSEQ multiplex PCR, and TCRdb kept only the in-frame ones, dropping some. Clone size and the V and J calls come from that table; the DNA yielded D and trimming. Found here are about 110,000 clones, around 88% of them singletons; the top ten hold 0.88%. The germline V gene encodes CDR1 LGHDT and CDR2 YNNKEL (reference sequence). Trimming shortened V by 4 bases and J by 1 base, and 10 bases separated the two germline ends. This CDR3 is 14 amino acids long. This clone has only one observation.

Sequencing used peripheral blood. The chain joins TRBV3-1 (or the pseudogene TRBV3-2) to TRBJ1-1, with D unresolved. This sequence originates from a woman in her fifties or sixties with active or convalescent COVID-19. The CDR3 sequence is CASSPVGPNTEAFF. In nucleotides, the CDR3 is TGTGCCAGCAGCCCCGTGGGCCCGAACACTGAAGCTTTCTTT.